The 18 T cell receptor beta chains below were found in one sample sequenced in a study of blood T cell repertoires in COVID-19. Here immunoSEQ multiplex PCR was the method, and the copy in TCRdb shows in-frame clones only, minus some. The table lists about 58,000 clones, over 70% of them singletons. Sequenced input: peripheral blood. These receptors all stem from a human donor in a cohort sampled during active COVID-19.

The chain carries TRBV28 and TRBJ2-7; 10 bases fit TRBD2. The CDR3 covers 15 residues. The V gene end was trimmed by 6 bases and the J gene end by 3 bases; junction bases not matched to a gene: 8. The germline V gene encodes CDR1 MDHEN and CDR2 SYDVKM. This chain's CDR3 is CASRRKGLAFYEQYF. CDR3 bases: TGTGCCAGCAGGCGTAAGGGACTAGCGTTCTACGAGCAGTACTTC.

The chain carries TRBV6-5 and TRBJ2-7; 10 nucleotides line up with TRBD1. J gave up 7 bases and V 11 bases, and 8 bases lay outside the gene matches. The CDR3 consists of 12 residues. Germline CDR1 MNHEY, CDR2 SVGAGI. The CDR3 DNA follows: TGTGCCTGCGGACAGGGGGTAGGAGAGCAGTACTTC. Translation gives CACGQGVGEQYF.

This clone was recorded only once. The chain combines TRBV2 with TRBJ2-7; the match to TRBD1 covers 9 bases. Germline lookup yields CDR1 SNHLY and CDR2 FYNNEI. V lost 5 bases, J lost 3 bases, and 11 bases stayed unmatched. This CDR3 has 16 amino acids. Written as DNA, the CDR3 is TGTGCCAGCAGTCCGAACCTCGACAGGGGGGGCTACGAGCAGTACTTC. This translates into CASSPNLDRGGYEQYF.

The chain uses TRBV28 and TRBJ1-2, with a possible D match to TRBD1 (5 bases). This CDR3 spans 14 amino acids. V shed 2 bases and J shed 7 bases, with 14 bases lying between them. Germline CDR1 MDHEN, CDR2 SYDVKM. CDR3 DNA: TGTGCCAGCAGTTTAAGGGTCGGGGGTAGTGGCTACACCTTC. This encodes CASSLRVGGSGYTF.

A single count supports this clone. This CDR3 is CASSIWGRNEKLFF. The CDR3, as DNA: TGTGCCAGTAGTATCTGGGGGCGCAATGAAAAACTGTTTTTT. This chain uses TRBV19 with TRBJ1-4, with D possibly TRBD1 on 6 matching bases. CDR1 and CDR2 from the germline V gene are LNHDA and SQIVND (reference sequence). Trimming pared 3 bases from V and 5 bases from J, leaving 10 bases between. CDR3 length equals 14 residues.

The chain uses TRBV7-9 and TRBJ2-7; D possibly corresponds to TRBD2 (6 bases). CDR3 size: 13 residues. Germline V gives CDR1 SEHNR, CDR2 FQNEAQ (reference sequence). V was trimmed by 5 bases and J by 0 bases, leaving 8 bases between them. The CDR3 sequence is CASSPTSSYEQYF. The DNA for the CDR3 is TGTGCCAGCAGCCCGACTAGCTCCTACGAGCAGTACTTC.

The CDR3 DNA follows: TGCGCCAGCAGCCCTAGGACAGGGGGGAGTACTAATGAAAAACTGTTTTTT. It yields the protein CASSPRTGGSTNEKLFF. The chain employs TRBV5-1 and TRBJ1-4, with TRBD1 matching over 10 bases. The CDR3 has 17 amino acids. V gave up 4 bases and J gave up 2 bases; unmatched junction bases: 8. Germline loops: CDR1 SGHRS, CDR2 YFSETQ.

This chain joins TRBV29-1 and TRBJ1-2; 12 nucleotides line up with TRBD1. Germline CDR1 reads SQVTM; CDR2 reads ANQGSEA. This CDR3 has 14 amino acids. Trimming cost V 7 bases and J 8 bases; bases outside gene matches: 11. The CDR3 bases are TGCAGCGCTGGGGTATTCGGGACAGGGGGCGGCTACACCTTC. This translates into CSAGVFGTGGGYTF.

CDR3 sequence: CASRPGQASEAFF. In nucleotides, the CDR3 is TGTGCCAGCAGGCCGGGACAGGCTTCTGAAGCTTTCTTT. This chain connects TRBV28 to TRBJ1-1; TRBD1 aligns across 8 bases. The V gene end was trimmed by 6 bases and the J gene end by 6 bases; junction bases not matched to a gene: 6. The CDR3 length is 13 residues. Germline CDR1 and CDR2: MDHEN and SYDVKM.

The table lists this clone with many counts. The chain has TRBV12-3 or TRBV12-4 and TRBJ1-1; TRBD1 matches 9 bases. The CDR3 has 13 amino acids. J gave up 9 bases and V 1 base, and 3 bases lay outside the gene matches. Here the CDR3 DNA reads TGTGCCAGCAGTTTAGTGGGGACAGGGCAAGCTTTCTTT. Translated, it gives CASSLVGTGQAFF.

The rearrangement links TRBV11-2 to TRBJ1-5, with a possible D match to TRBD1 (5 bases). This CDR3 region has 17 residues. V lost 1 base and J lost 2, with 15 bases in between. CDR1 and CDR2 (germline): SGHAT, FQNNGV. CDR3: CASSLGRGTRGNQPQHF. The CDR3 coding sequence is TGTGCCAGCAGCTTAGGAAGGGGTACGAGAGGCAATCAGCCCCAGCATTTT.

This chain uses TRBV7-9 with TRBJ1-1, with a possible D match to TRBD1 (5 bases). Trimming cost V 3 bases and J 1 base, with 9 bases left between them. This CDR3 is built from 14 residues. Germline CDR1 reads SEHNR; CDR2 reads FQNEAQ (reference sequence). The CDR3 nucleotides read TGTGCCAGCAGCTTTTCGACAGCGAACACTGAAGCTTTCTTT. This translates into CASSFSTANTEAFF.

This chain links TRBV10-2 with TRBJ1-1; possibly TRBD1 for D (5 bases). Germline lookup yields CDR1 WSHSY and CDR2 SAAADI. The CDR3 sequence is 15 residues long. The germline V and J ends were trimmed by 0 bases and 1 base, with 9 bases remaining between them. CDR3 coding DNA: TGCGCCAGCAGTGAGTCGTTGGGGCAGAACACTGAAGCTTTCTTT. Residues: CASSESLGQNTEAFF.

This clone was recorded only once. DNA of the CDR3: TGTGCCAGCAGCTTCCAGGCGGGTTGGAACGAGCAGTACTTC. It translates to CASSFQAGWNEQYF. V usage is TRBV5-6 and J usage is TRBJ2-7; maybe TRBD2 (5 bases). The CDR3 is 14 residues long. V was shortened by 2 bases and J by 5 bases, with 14 bases between the two germline ends. Germline assignment: CDR1 SGHDT and CDR2 YYEEEE.

The CDR3 nucleotides are TGTGCCAGCTCAACAGGGCCCCAAGAGACCCAGTACTTC. Amino acids: CASSTGPQETQYF. The V gene is TRBV18, the J gene TRBJ2-5; perhaps TRBD1 as D (6 bases). Per the germline V gene, CDR1 is KGHSH and CDR2 is LQKENI. V lost 5 bases and J 1 base, leaving 8 bases between the germline ends. This CDR3 is built from 13 residues.

CDR3 region: CASSLLTGVNEKLFF. CDR3 DNA sequence: TGTGCCAGCAGCTTACTTACGGGGGTGAATGAAAAACTGTTTTTT. V gene TRBV11-2 combines with J gene TRBJ1-4; D is perhaps TRBD1 (5 bases). Germline V lookup: CDR1 SGHAT, CDR2 FQNNGV. The V end lost 2 bases, the J end lost 5 bases, and 12 bases lay between the germline ends. The CDR3 loop spans 15 amino acids.

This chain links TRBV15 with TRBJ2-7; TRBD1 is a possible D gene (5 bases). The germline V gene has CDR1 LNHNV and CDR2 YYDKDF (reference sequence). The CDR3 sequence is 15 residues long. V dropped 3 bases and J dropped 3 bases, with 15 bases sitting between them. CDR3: CATSRIRAGIYEQYF. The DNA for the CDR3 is TGTGCCACCAGCAGGATTCGGGCAGGGATCTACGAGCAGTACTTC. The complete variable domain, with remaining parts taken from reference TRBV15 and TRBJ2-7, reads DAMVIQNPRYQVTQFGKPVTLSCSQTLNHNVMYWYQQKSSQAPKLLFHYYDKDFNNEADTPDNFQSRRPNTSFCFLDIRSPGLGDTAMYLCATSRIRAGIYEQYFGPGTRLTVT.

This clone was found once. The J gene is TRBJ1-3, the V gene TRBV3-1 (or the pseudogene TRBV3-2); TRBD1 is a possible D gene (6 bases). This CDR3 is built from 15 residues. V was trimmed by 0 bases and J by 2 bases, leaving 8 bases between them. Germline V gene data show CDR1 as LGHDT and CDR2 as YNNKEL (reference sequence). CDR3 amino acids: CASSQDWTAGNTIYF. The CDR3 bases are TGTGCCAGCAGCCAAGACTGGACAGCTGGAAACACCATATATTTT.